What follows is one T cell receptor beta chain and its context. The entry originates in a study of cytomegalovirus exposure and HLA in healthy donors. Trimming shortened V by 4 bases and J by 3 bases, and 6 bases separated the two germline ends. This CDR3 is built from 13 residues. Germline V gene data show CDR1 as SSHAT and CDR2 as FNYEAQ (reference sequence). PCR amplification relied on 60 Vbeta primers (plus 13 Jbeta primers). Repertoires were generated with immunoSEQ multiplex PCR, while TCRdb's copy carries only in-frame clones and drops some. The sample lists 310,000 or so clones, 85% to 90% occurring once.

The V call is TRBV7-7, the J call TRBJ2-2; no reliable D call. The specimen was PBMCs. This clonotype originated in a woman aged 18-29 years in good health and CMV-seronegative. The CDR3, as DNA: TGTGCCAGCAGCTACAGAGACACCGGGGAGCTGTTTTTT. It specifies CASSYRDTGELFF.